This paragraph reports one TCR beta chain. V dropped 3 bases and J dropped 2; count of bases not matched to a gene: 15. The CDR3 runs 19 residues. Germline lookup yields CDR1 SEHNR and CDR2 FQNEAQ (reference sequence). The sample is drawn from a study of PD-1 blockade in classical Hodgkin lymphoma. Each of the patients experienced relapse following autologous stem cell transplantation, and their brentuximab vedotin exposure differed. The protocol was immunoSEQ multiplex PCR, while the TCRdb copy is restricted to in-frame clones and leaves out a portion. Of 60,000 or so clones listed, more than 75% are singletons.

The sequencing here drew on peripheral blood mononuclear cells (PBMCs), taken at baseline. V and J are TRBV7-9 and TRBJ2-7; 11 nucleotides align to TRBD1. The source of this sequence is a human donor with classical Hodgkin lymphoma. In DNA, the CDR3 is TGTGCCAGCAGCTTGTACGGGACAGGGGGTACTACATCACCCTACGAGCAGTACTTC. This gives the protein CASSLYGTGGTTSPYEQYF.